Presented here are 18 T cell receptor beta chains from one specimen sequenced in a study of glioma-infiltrating T cells. Amplification of TCR alpha and beta CDR3 regions from RNA used iRepertoire nested multiplex PCR. TCRdb recomputed calls from the multiplex PCR reads with MiXCR, one row per CDR3 protein. There are fewer than 200,000 distinct CDR3 sequences in the sample; 32% occur only once, and 20% to 25% lies in the top ten. Sequencing used glioma tissue, nonneoplastic brain tissue, or PBMCs (not recorded which). The receptors originated from a human donor with low-grade glioma or glioblastoma, undergoing nonglioma brain surgery, or in good health (not recorded which).

This clonotype was picked up one time. The chain links TRBV29-1 to TRBJ2-5, with 8 bases fitting TRBD1. V shed 7 bases, J shed 5 bases, and the junction held 18 bases outside the gene matches. This CDR3 comprises 16 residues. Germline lookup yields CDR1 SQVTM and CDR2 ANQGSEA. The CDR3 reads CSALTQGRGQRETQYF. The DNA of the CDR3 is TGCAGCGCTTTGACTCAGGGCAGGGGGCAGCGGGAGACCCAGTACTTC.

The rearrangement joins TRBV29-1 to TRBJ2-2, with 10 bases fitting TRBD1. Germline lookup yields CDR1 SQVTM and CDR2 ANQGSEA. The CDR3 is 14 amino acids. Unmatched junction bases numbered 1, after V lost 4 bases and J lost 2 bases. In DNA, the CDR3 is TGCAGCGTTGGGACAGGGGGTAACACCGGGGAGCTGTTTTTT. Its translation is CSVGTGGNTGELFF.

This chain connects TRBV28 to TRBJ1-2; 7 nucleotides line up with TRBD1. There are 14 residues in the CDR3. The junction had 9 bases not matched to a gene; V was cut back by 6 bases and J by 5 bases. Germline CDR1 is MDHEN and CDR2 is SYDVKM. CDR3 residues: CASRLTMTGYGYTF. CDR3 bases: TGTGCCAGCAGATTAACAATGACAGGGTATGGCTACACCTTC.

This clonotype was observed many times. This chain joins TRBV19 and TRBJ2-1; 9 positions agree with TRBD2. Unmatched junction bases numbered 5, after V lost 3 bases and J lost 8 bases. The CDR3 runs to 14 residues. The V gene's germline CDR1 is LNHDA and CDR2 SQIVND (reference sequence). CDR3 amino acids: CASSISGRGYEQFF. In nucleotides, the CDR3 is TGTGCCAGTAGTATTAGCGGGAGAGGGTATGAGCAGTTCTTC.

A remark on this clonotype: This may stem from a read error, because a much larger clone lies one nucleotide away. The V gene is TRBV4-3, the J gene TRBJ2-1; the match to TRBD2 covers 9 bases. The V and J ends lost 9 bases and 1 base, in that order; junction bases with no gene match: 10. The CDR3 loop spans 16 amino acids. Germline V gene lookup returns CDR1 LGHNA and CDR2 YSLEER. The CDR3 region is CARSTVAGESYNEQFF. The CDR3 bases are TGCGCCAGAAGCACCGTAGCGGGGGAGTCCTACAATGAGCAGTTCTTC.

This clonotype was counted ten times or more. The V and J genes are TRBV2 and TRBJ2-2, with D uncertain. V gave up 1 base and J gave up 0 bases, with 3 bases separating them. The germline V gene encodes CDR1 SNHLY and CDR2 FYNNEI. The CDR3 consists of 14 residues. CDR3 nucleotide sequence: TGTGCCAGCAGTGAAGGGACGAACACCGGGGAGCTGTTTTTT. This sequence encodes CASSEGTNTGELFF.

On this clonotype: Sequence at one end of the junction differs from germline and may be a read error. The chain combines TRBV27 with TRBJ1-1, with 8 bases lining up with TRBD1. CDR3 length equals 14 residues. Germline CDR1 reads MNHEY; CDR2 reads SMNVEV (reference sequence). The CDR3 coding sequence is TGTGCCCGCAGGGTCGACAGGGGGAACACTGAAGCTTTCTTT. The encoded protein is CARRVDRGNTEAFF.

This clonotype came up a few times. The chain couples TRBV29-1 to TRBJ1-4; 7 bases agree with TRBD1. The CDR3 length is 14 residues. CDR1 and CDR2 from the germline V gene are SQVTM and ANQGSEA. The V and J ends lost 3 bases and 8 bases, in that order; junction bases with no gene match: 9. CDR3 in DNA: TGCAGCGTTGAGGAGACAGGGAGAGGAGAAAAACTGTTTTTT. It translates to CSVEETGRGEKLFF.

DNA of the CDR3: TGTGCCAGCACCGGCGGGGGCGCGGGAGGCCTTAATTGCCATGAGCAGTTCTTC. Translation gives CASTGGGAGGLNCHEQFF. The chain is built from TRBV6-2 or TRBV6-3 and TRBJ2-1; 8 bases line up with TRBD2. The V segment lost 7 bases and the J segment 8 bases; nucleotides outside the gene matches: 22. Germline V gene sequence: CDR1 MNHEY, CDR2 SVGEGT. CDR3 size: 18 residues.

V and J are TRBV5-1 and TRBJ2-7; 7 bases line up with TRBD2. Germline V gives CDR1 SGHRS, CDR2 YFSETQ. This CDR3 is 15 amino acids long. V was clipped by 0 bases and J by 5 bases; unmatched bases: 8. The CDR3 spells CASSLEGLAANEQYF. In DNA form, the CDR3 reads TGCGCCAGCAGCTTGGAGGGCCTAGCGGCGAACGAGCAGTACTTC. Combining the CDR3 with reference TRBV5-1 and TRBJ2-7 gives the whole variable domain KAGVTQTPRYLIKTRGQQVTLSCSPISGHRSVSWYQQTPGQGLQFLFEYFSETQRNKGNFPGRFSGRQFSNSRSEMNVSTLELGDSALYLCASSLEGLAANEQYFGPGTRLTVT.

This clonotype was detected many times. CDR3 sequence: CASSLGDIIGNPSYEQYF. The CDR3 DNA follows: TGTGCCAGCAGTTTAGGAGATATTATAGGGAACCCTTCCTACGAGCAGTACTTC. The chain has TRBV27 and TRBJ2-7, with D hard to call. V was clipped by 2 bases and J by 1 base, with 21 bases between them. This CDR3 spans 18 amino acids. The germline gives CDR1 MNHEY, CDR2 SMNVEV (reference sequence).

This clonotype was detected many times. This chain uses TRBV7-2 with TRBJ1-1; no clear D gene. There are 12 residues in the CDR3. CDR1 is SGHTA, CDR2 FQGNSA, per germline. Trimming removed 5 bases from V and 2 bases from J, with 6 bases in between. The CDR3 here is CASSPINTEAFF. CDR3 nucleotide sequence: TGTGCCAGCAGCCCGATCAACACTGAAGCTTTCTTT.

The chain uses TRBV4-1 and TRBJ2-7; TRBD2 matches 8 bases. The trim removed 0 bases at V and 7 bases at J, leaving 11 bases unmatched. CDR3 size: 16 residues. Per germline, CDR1 MGHRA and CDR2 YSYEKL. CDR3 sequence reads: CASSQDLQRGRGEQYF. The CDR3 DNA reads TGCGCCAGCAGCCAAGATCTCCAGCGGGGGAGAGGTGAGCAGTACTTC.

This clonotype was detected only a few times. The chain combines TRBV7-9 with TRBJ2-5, with TRBD1 matching over 9 bases. The V gene's germline CDR1 is SEHNR and CDR2 FQNEAQ (reference sequence). The V and J ends lost 1 base and 5 bases, in that order; junction bases with no gene match: 17. The CDR3 covers 19 residues. CDR3 DNA: TGTGCCAGCAGCTTAGGCCCCTATTTTGGACAGGGGCGCGAGGAGACCCAGTACTTC. This translates into CASSLGPYFGQGREETQYF.

Many counts were recorded for this clonotype. V and J are TRBV6-2 or TRBV6-3 and TRBJ2-7, with TRBD2 identical over 9 bases. The V segment lost 2 bases and the J segment 3 bases; nucleotides outside the gene matches: 2. Germline V gene sequence: CDR1 MNHEY, CDR2 SVGEGT. The CDR3 length is 14 residues. The CDR3 loop reads CASSYISGSYEQYF. The CDR3 region has the DNA TGTGCCAGCAGTTACATTAGCGGGAGCTACGAGCAGTACTTC.

In its sample, this clonotype was seen many times. The chain uses TRBV29-1 and TRBJ2-5, with D uncertain. CDR1 and CDR2 from the germline V gene are SQVTM and ANQGSEA. The V gene lost 0 bases and the J gene lost 5 bases, with 7 bases spanning the gap. The CDR3 length is 12 residues. For the CDR3, the DNA is TGCAGCGTTGAAGACTCCCGGGAGACCCAGTACTTC. Translation gives CSVEDSRETQYF.

This clonotype showed up many times. The chain carries TRBV10-3 and TRBJ1-5, with a possible D match to TRBD1 (5 bases). The CDR3 contains 15 residues. Germline values: CDR1 ENHRY, CDR2 SYGVKD. Trimming removed 1 base at V and 2 bases at J, with 9 bases between. CDR3 sequence reads: CAISEWGEGNQPQHF. The CDR3 region has the DNA TGTGCCATCAGTGAGTGGGGCGAGGGCAATCAGCCCCAGCATTTT.

This clonotype has only a few counts. A much larger clone is a single base away; this may be a read error. The chain has TRBV2 and TRBJ2-7; the match to TRBD2 covers 13 bases. CDR3 length: 15 amino acids. CDR1 and CDR2 (germline): SNHLY, FYNNEI. CDR3 residues: CASRWTSGSSYEQHF. The CDR3 DNA reads TGTGCCAGCAGATGGACTAGCGGGAGCTCCTACGAGCAGCACTTC.